These 4 T cell receptor beta chains were sequenced from one sample in a study of blood T cell repertoires in COVID-19. TCRdb's table, derived via immunoSEQ multiplex PCR, lists solely in-frame clones and lacks some. This sample has 55,000 to 75,000 clones; around 80% occur once, and the top ten carry 15% to 19%. The sequencing input was peripheral blood. The receptors shown here come from an elderly man with acute or convalescent COVID-19.

V is TRBV28 and J is TRBJ1-5, with 9 bases lining up with TRBD1. Per the germline V gene, CDR1 is MDHEN and CDR2 is SYDVKM. V lost 8 bases to trimming and J lost 4 bases; unmatched junction nucleotides: 0. The CDR3 sequence is 12 residues long. In nucleotides, the CDR3 is TGTGCCAGCGGACAGGGGAATCAGCCCCAGCATTTT. Translated: CASGQGNQPQHF.

The CDR3 DNA sequence: TGTGCCAGCAGCCTCGACACTGATTCACCCCTCCACTTT. Translating gives CASSLDTDSPLHF. The chain joins TRBV7-9 to TRBJ1-6; D unresolved. V lost 5 bases and J lost 8, with 10 bases in between. The CDR3 sequence is 13 residues long. CDR1 and CDR2 (germline): SEHNR, FQNEAQ (reference sequence).

This chain connects TRBV6-5 to TRBJ2-7; D not certain. The germline V gene encodes CDR1 MNHEY and CDR2 SVGAGI. The CDR3 has 14 amino acids. V shed 0 bases and J shed 2 bases, with 8 bases lying between them. The CDR3 protein is CASSYSTHAYEQYF. In DNA form, the CDR3 reads TGTGCCAGCAGTTACTCTACTCACGCCTACGAGCAGTACTTC.

This chain links TRBV15 with TRBJ2-3; TRBD2 is a possible D gene (6 bases). The CDR3 consists of 15 residues. V was shortened by 4 bases and J by 0 bases, with 11 bases between the two germline ends. Germline CDR1 LNHNV, CDR2 YYDKDF (reference sequence). Written as DNA, the CDR3 is TGTGCCACCAGCACCGATGGGGGGAGCACAGATACGCAGTATTTT. Residues: CATSTDGGSTDTQYF.